The rows below give T cell receptor beta chains drawn from one sample of a study of graft-versus-host responses after intestinal transplantation. Produced via immunoSEQ multiplex PCR; TCRdb's table is partial and in-frame only. Of approximately 89,000 clones in the sample, approximately 92% were seen once. The specimen comprised PBMCs, sampled roughly 410 days after intestinal transplant. The receptors were sampled from a human patient who received an intestinal transplant, so some T cells may come from the graft donor. Both conserved end residues are part of each CDR3. D genes are given only for firm matches. For some rows the clone size is stated as once, few or many, or as a class when expanded; others skip it.

cdr3_aa | cdr3_nt | v_call | clone_size | j_call | d_call
CASSLLQTQYF | TGTGCCAGCAGCTTGTTGCAGACCCAGTACTTC | TRBV5-6 | . | TRBJ2-5 | .
CASAGAFF | TGTGCCAGCGCCGGGGCTTTCTTT | TRBV7-3 | . | TRBJ1-1 | .
CASSVEWQRSEKLFF | TGTGCCAGCAGCGTAGAGTGGCAGCGAAGTGAAAAACTGTTTTTT | TRBV9 | few | TRBJ1-4 | .
CASSPLLRGGELFF | TGTGCCAGCAGCCCTCTTCTTAGGGGCGGGGAGCTGTTTTTT | TRBV14 | . | TRBJ2-2 | .
CASSRDREPNTIYF | TGTGCCAGCAGCCGGGACAGGGAGCCGAACACCATATATTTT | TRBV6-7 | . | TRBJ1-3 | TRBD1
CASREGRGVNSPLHF | TGTGCCAGCAGGGAGGGTCGGGGAGTGAACTCACCCCTCCACTTT | TRBV2 | . | TRBJ1-6 | .
CASSLAANYEQYF | TGTGCTAGCAGCTTAGCCGCAAACTACGAGCAGTACTTC | TRBV7-7 | . | TRBJ2-7 | .
CASSEFHSGAYGYTF | TGTGCCAGCAGTGAATTCCACTCCGGGGCCTATGGCTACACCTTC | TRBV25-1 | . | TRBJ1-2 | .
CASRGVTYEQYF | TGTGCCAGCAGGGGGGTAACCTACGAGCAGTACTTC | TRBV7-9 | once | TRBJ2-7 | .
CASSLASTGAGYEQYF | TGCGCCAGCAGCTTGGCCTCGACAGGGGCGGGCTACGAGCAGTACTTC | TRBV5-1 | . | TRBJ2-7 | TRBD1
CATTPLEGIYEQYF | TGTGCCACCACACCGTTGGAGGGCATCTACGAGCAGTACTTC | TRBV2 | . | TRBJ2-7 | .